This TCR beta chain was profiled in a study of early stage breast cancer tumors. At the level of the study: Invasive lobular carcinomas made up about 30% of the 12 ER+/PR+/HER2- tumors.

Each sample had two DNA replicates, around 0.53 ug blood or about 1.5 ug tissue. Sequencing used immunoSEQ multiplex PCR; TCRdb keeps in-frame clones, though not all of them. This repertoire shows fewer than 70,000 clones, around 80% found once; its top ten account for approximately 4.5%. Germline V gives CDR1 LNHDA, CDR2 SQIVND (reference sequence). Trimming cost V 3 bases and J 2 bases, with 8 bases left between them. This CDR3 has 14 amino acids. This receptor was taken from a middle-aged person with breast cancer. The chain recombines TRBV19 with TRBJ1-5; D not certain. The sample was blood. CDR3 sequence reads: CASSIGQGNQPQHF. Written as DNA, the CDR3 is TGTGCCAGTAGTATCGGGCAGGGCAATCAGCCCCAGCATTTT.